Following are 30 T cell receptor beta chains from one sample sequenced in a study of T cell responses to AZD1222 COVID-19 vaccine. Data came from immunoSEQ multiplex PCR; TCRdb stores just in-frame clones and leaves some out. Counted here are about 220,000 clones, roughly 91% occurring once; the ten biggest clones make up 0.95% to 1.1%. Sequenced material: peripheral blood, taken on day 0 of MenACWY control vaccination. The source is an adult in good health.

This chain links TRBV28 with TRBJ1-6; the D gene is possibly TRBD1 (5 bases). The germline gives CDR1 MDHEN, CDR2 SYDVKM. This CDR3 spans 15 amino acids. Trimming took off 8 bases at V and 1 base at J, with 12 bases between the two ends. The CDR3 DNA sequence: TGTGCCAGCCTCACTGGACAATCCTATAATTCACCCCTCCACTTT. Translated: CASLTGQSYNSPLHF.

The chain is built from TRBV28 and TRBJ2-7; D remains ambiguous. The CDR3 loop spans 12 amino acids. The V gene lost 2 bases and the J gene lost 9 bases, with 11 bases spanning the gap. The germline V gene has CDR1 MDHEN and CDR2 SYDVKM. In DNA, the CDR3 is TGTGCCAGCAGTTTAGACCCTAAAGGGCAGTACTTC. This encodes CASSLDPKGQYF.

CDR3 region: CASSQGTRLGTEAFF. CDR3 in DNA: TGCGCCAGCAGCCAAGGTACCCGTTTAGGGACTGAAGCTTTCTTT. The rearrangement links TRBV4-1 to TRBJ1-1; no definite D call. Between the trimmed V and J ends, which lost 1 base and 5 bases, there was a span of 14 bases. Germline V gene sequence: CDR1 MGHRA, CDR2 YSYEKL. The CDR3 extends over 15 amino acids.

This chain uses TRBV9 with TRBJ2-5, with unresolved D. The V gene's germline CDR1 is SGDLS and CDR2 YYNGEE. The CDR3 is 12 amino acids. The ends were cut back, 4 bases at V and 5 bases at J, with 9 bases in the middle. The CDR3 bases are TGTGCCAGCAGCCCTATTCGGGAGACCCAGTACTTC. It translates to CASSPIRETQYF.

The chain uses TRBV28 and TRBJ1-2; 7 nucleotides align to TRBD1. Germline V gene lookup returns CDR1 MDHEN and CDR2 SYDVKM. The J segment lost 2 bases and the V segment lost 2 bases, leaving 11 bases of the junction unmatched. The CDR3 has 17 residues. CDR3 amino acids: CASSLGDSVGVNYGYTF. The CDR3 DNA reads as TGTGCCAGCAGTTTAGGGGACAGCGTCGGAGTCAACTATGGCTACACCTTC.

The chain employs TRBV5-5 and TRBJ2-1; D is perhaps TRBD2 (5 bases). V was cut by 4 bases and J by 0 bases, with 14 bases left in between. CDR3 length equals 16 residues. Germline loops: CDR1 SGHKS, CDR2 YYEKEE (reference sequence). CDR3 nucleotide sequence: TGTGCCAGCAGCATAACTAGTCCGGCCTCCTACAATGAGCAGTTCTTC. Translation: CASSITSPASYNEQFF.

The chain carries TRBV3-1 (or the pseudogene TRBV3-2) and TRBJ1-2; D unclear. The CDR3 loop spans 15 amino acids. CDR1 and CDR2 (germline): LGHDT, YNNKEL (reference sequence). V was pared by 5 bases and J by 4 bases, with 17 bases between. The DNA for the CDR3 is TGTGCCAGCAGCGTAGAGAAACACTCCCCCTATGGCTACACCTTC. Protein: CASSVEKHSPYGYTF.

This chain joins TRBV19 and TRBJ1-6; possibly TRBD1 for D (5 bases). The V end was cut by 11 bases, the J end by 6 bases, with 14 bases between. The CDR3 sequence is 13 residues long. Germline values: CDR1 LNHDA, CDR2 SQIVND (reference sequence). The CDR3, as DNA: TGTGCCGCGTCCGGACAAGTTAATTCACCCCTCCACTTT. Translated, it gives CAASGQVNSPLHF.

The chain is built from TRBV9 and TRBJ1-1; TRBD1 agrees at 10 bases. Germline loops: CDR1 SGDLS, CDR2 YYNGEE. Unmatched junction bases numbered 6, after V lost 4 bases and J lost 3 bases. The CDR3 is made up of 15 amino acids. Written as DNA, the CDR3 is TGTGCCAGCAGCATCGGGACAGGGGTTGACACTGAAGCTTTCTTT. Residues: CASSIGTGVDTEAFF.

This chain uses TRBV6-4 with TRBJ1-4; D may be TRBD1 (5 bases). Germline CDR1 MRHNA, CDR2 SNTAGT. V lost 4 bases and J 10 bases, leaving 16 bases between the germline ends. CDR3 length equals 14 residues. CDR3 coding DNA: TGTGCCAGCAGTGTCGACAGCCAGAGTAGAAAACTGTTTTTT. Residues: CASSVDSQSRKLFF.

The chain recombines TRBV11-2 with TRBJ1-6; unclear D gene. The germline gives CDR1 SGHAT, CDR2 FQNNGV. Trimming removed 5 bases at V and 1 base at J, with 15 bases between. The CDR3 runs 17 residues. As DNA, the CDR3 is TGTGCCAGCAGCCCACGGCGGTACGCTTCCTATAATTCACCCCTCCACTTT. Protein: CASSPRRYASYNSPLHF.

The genes are TRBV5-8 and TRBJ1-4; TRBD1 might be the D (5 bases). CDR1 is SGHTS and CDR2 is YDEGEE in the germline V gene. This CDR3 spans 15 amino acids. V lost 3 bases and J 7 bases, leaving 16 bases between the germline ends. The CDR3 DNA reads as TGTGCCAGCAGCTCCCAGGGCTTAGAGAGTGAAAAACTGTTTTTT. Translating gives CASSSQGLESEKLFF.

This rearrangement joins TRBV5-6 to TRBJ2-5; no reliable D call. The CDR3 is 14 residues long. CDR1 is SGHDT, CDR2 YYEEEE, per germline. V was shortened by 1 base and J by 5 bases, with 12 bases between the two germline ends. CDR3 coding DNA: TGTGCCAGCAGCTTGCTTAGCCTACAGGAGACCCAGTACTTC. Translation: CASSLLSLQETQYF.

The chain combines TRBV12-3 or TRBV12-4 with TRBJ1-5; a weak D match, TRBD1 (5 bases). The CDR3 spans 12 residues. Between the trimmed V and J ends, which lost 8 bases and 4 bases, there was a span of 9 bases. The CDR3 nucleotides are TGTGCCAGCGGCAGGGTGAATCAGCCCCAGCATTTT. Its protein is CASGRVNQPQHF.

The V and J genes are TRBV7-2 and TRBJ1-2, with D maybe TRBD1 (5 bases). Looked up from germline, CDR1 is SGHTA and CDR2 is FQGNSA. Trimming shortened V by 5 bases and J by 2 bases, and 24 bases separated the two germline ends. The CDR3 has 18 residues. CDR3 nucleotides: TGTGCCAGCAGCCCAGACAGATTATCACTGGAGGGAAACTATGGCTACACCTTC. The encoded protein is CASSPDRLSLEGNYGYTF.

The rearrangement links TRBV30 to TRBJ1-5; D unclear. Germline CDR1 reads GTSNPN; CDR2 reads SVGIG (reference sequence). This CDR3 contains 13 residues. The germline V and J ends were trimmed by 0 bases and 7 bases, with 10 bases remaining between them. The DNA for the CDR3 is TGTGCCTGGAGTGTTGGGATGGAACAGCCCCAGCATTTT. Protein product: CAWSVGMEQPQHF.

The chain carries TRBV14 and TRBJ1-2; 8 nucleotides line up with TRBD1. The CDR3 totals 16 residues. J was trimmed by 4 bases and V by 6 bases; bases with no gene match: 13. The germline CDR1 and CDR2 sequences are SGHDN and FVKESK. DNA for the CDR3: TGTGCCAGCAGAAGGACAGGGAAAAAGATAGGCTATGGCTACACCTTC. It is translated as CASRRTGKKIGYGYTF.

This rearrangement joins TRBV10-3 to TRBJ1-1; maybe TRBD1 (5 bases). Trimming cost V 5 bases and J 0 bases, with 10 bases left between them. The CDR3 runs to 14 residues. Germline V gene sequence: CDR1 ENHRY, CDR2 SYGVKD. DNA of the CDR3: TGTGCCATCAGTAAGGAGGGGATGAACACTGAAGCTTTCTTT. This gives the protein CAISKEGMNTEAFF.

The rearrangement links TRBV30 to TRBJ2-2; 8 nucleotides agree with TRBD1. Germline trimming cut 2 bases from V and 3 bases from J; bases unmatched to any gene: 5. The CDR3 sequence is 15 residues long. Germline lookup yields CDR1 GTSNPN and CDR2 SVGIG (reference sequence). CDR3 amino acids: CAWSTGQGHTGELFF. The CDR3 DNA sequence: TGTGCCTGGAGTACAGGACAGGGTCACACCGGGGAGCTGTTTTTT.

The chain recombines TRBV5-8 with TRBJ1-3, with 8 bases lining up with TRBD1. V trimming: 2 bases; J trimming: 0 bases; junction bases outside the gene matches: 7. This CDR3 spans 17 amino acids. Germline V gene sequence: CDR1 SGHTS, CDR2 YDEGEE. As DNA, the CDR3 is TGTGCCAGCAGCTTAGAGACAGGGGCGTTCTCTGGAAACACCATATATTTT. Residues: CASSLETGAFSGNTIYF.

This chain joins TRBV5-4 and TRBJ1-6, with 9 bases identical to TRBD1. The CDR3 length is 14 residues. Germline loops: CDR1 SGHNT, CDR2 YYREEE (reference sequence). J lost 10 bases, V lost 5 bases, and 7 bases had no gene match. The CDR3, as DNA: TGTGCCAGCAGACCGGGACAGGGAAACTCACCCCTCCACTTT. This codes for CASRPGQGNSPLHF.

This rearrangement joins TRBV3-1 (or the pseudogene TRBV3-2) to TRBJ2-7, with a weak D call TRBD2 (6 bases). Germline CDR1 is LGHDT and CDR2 is YNNKEL (reference sequence). V shed 4 bases and J shed 3 bases, with 13 bases lying between them. This CDR3 region has 14 residues. The CDR3 DNA sequence: TGTGCCAGCAGCCTCGGGACTTTGCGCTACGAGCAGTACTTC. This gives the protein CASSLGTLRYEQYF.

The rearrangement joins TRBV11-2 to TRBJ2-7; D possibly corresponds to TRBD1 (6 bases). This CDR3 spans 12 amino acids. Germline CDR1 SGHAT, CDR2 FQNNGV. V was cut by 5 bases and J by 5 bases, with 10 bases left in between. DNA of the CDR3: TGTGCCAGCAGCCGGACAGTTGACGAGCAGTACTTC. Translation gives CASSRTVDEQYF.

J is TRBJ1-6 and V is TRBV7-6; a possible D gene is TRBD1 (5 bases). Germline V gene lookup returns CDR1 SGHVS and CDR2 FNYEAQ. CDR3 length: 13 amino acids. The germline V and J ends were trimmed by 5 bases and 8 bases, with 10 bases remaining between them. CDR3 in amino acids: CASSDQGYSPLHF. The CDR3 DNA reads TGTGCCAGCAGCGATCAGGGCTATTCACCCCTCCACTTT.

The V call is TRBV19, the J call TRBJ1-3, with TRBD1 matching over 7 bases. J gave up 3 bases and V 6 bases, and 5 bases lay outside the gene matches. CDR1 and CDR2 (germline): LNHDA, SQIVND (reference sequence). The CDR3 runs 14 residues. The CDR3 reads CASRDRANGNTIYF. CDR3 nucleotide sequence: TGTGCCAGTAGAGACAGGGCGAATGGAAACACCATATATTTT.

This clone occurred once. V is TRBV24-1 and J is TRBJ2-1, with 14 nucleotides matching TRBD2. This CDR3 comprises 19 residues. Looked up from germline, CDR1 is KGHDR and CDR2 is SFDVKD. The V segment lost 2 bases and the J segment 3 bases; nucleotides outside the gene matches: 8. In DNA form, the CDR3 reads TGTGCCACCAGTGATTCAGGCGGGACTAGCGGGGGCGACTACAATGAGCAGTTCTTC. Translation gives CATSDSGGTSGGDYNEQFF.

The V and J genes are TRBV9 and TRBJ1-1, with 7 bases matching TRBD1. V shed 0 bases, J shed 2 bases, and the junction held 4 bases outside the gene matches. This CDR3 is 15 amino acids long. The germline gives CDR1 SGDLS, CDR2 YYNGEE. Here the CDR3 reads CASSVEHRGNTEAFF. CDR3 coding DNA: TGTGCCAGCAGCGTAGAACACAGGGGAAACACTGAAGCTTTCTTT.

This chain joins TRBV5-6 and TRBJ1-2; 7 nucleotides agree with TRBD1. This CDR3 has 13 amino acids. Germline V gene data show CDR1 as SGHDT and CDR2 as YYEEEE. Trimming cost V 3 bases and J 4 bases; bases outside gene matches: 3. This CDR3 reads CASSSGTVYGYTF. The DNA of the CDR3 is TGTGCCAGCAGCTCCGGGACAGTCTATGGCTACACCTTC.

The rearrangement joins TRBV7-9 to TRBJ1-3; D is perhaps TRBD1 (5 bases). The V end was cut by 1 base, the J end by 3 bases, with 10 bases between. CDR3 length equals 15 residues. Germline values: CDR1 SEHNR, CDR2 FQNEAQ (reference sequence). The CDR3: CASSLVGAHGNTIYF. CDR3 in DNA: TGTGCCAGCAGCTTAGTAGGGGCTCATGGAAACACCATATATTTT.

As to this clone: This sample includes further DNA sequences coding for the same CDR3. This sequence joins TRBV18 and TRBJ1-1; no clear D. Germline V CDR1 and CDR2: KGHSH, LQKENI. The V end lost 3 bases, the J end lost 2 bases, and 7 bases lay between the germline ends. The CDR3 runs to 13 residues. DNA for the CDR3: TGTGCCAGCTCACCTGCCGGCAACACTGAAGCTTTCTTT. Its translation: CASSPAGNTEAFF.